This TCR beta chain was sequenced for a study of blood T cell repertoires in COVID-19. Study overall: The United States, Italy and Spain provided the acute and convalescent COVID-19 samples. PBMCs, B-cell-depleted T cells, or T cells provided the cDNA or gDNA that made up the material.

This clone is a singleton in its sample. How the authors handled the data: Estimation of nucleated cell counts relied on the amplification of reference gene primers. Sequencing was performed with immunoSEQ multiplex PCR; in TCRdb, only in-frame clones are kept and a portion is missing. V and J calls and clone size are those listed in that table; D and trimming were worked out from the DNA. The repertoire includes roughly 180,000 clones, about 88% of them detected once, and 5.4% sits in the top ten. The CDR3 covers 15 residues. The germline V gene encodes CDR1 SGHRS and CDR2 YFSETQ. V gave up 0 bases and J gave up 0 bases, with 9 bases separating them. The Seattle site enrolled patients during active infection and followed them longitudinally.

This clonotype was obtained from a woman in her fifties or sixties with COVID-19, enrolled during active disease. The sequenced material came from peripheral blood. The rearrangement uses TRBV5-1 and TRBJ1-2, with D perhaps matching TRBD1 (6 bases). The CDR3 bases are TGCGCCAGCAGCTTGGGACAGGAAACTAACTATGGCTACACCTTC. Protein sequence: CASSLGQETNYGYTF.